A single T cell receptor beta chain is shown here with its context. Its specificity is unknown. Other nucleotide sequences from this sample produce the same CDR3. This entry belongs to a study of shared clonotypes between healthy human individuals. Study as a whole: A donor's plate count was three for CD4 naive and three for CD4 memory; CD8 naive had two and CD8 memory one. Study outcomes and limitations: Represented diversity (both genetic and exposure-history) was limited by the small number of donors.

Germline lookup yields CDR1 GTSNPN and CDR2 SVGIG (reference sequence). The V and J ends lost 0 bases and 2 bases respectively, with 7 bases between them. The CDR3 has 13 amino acids. Across several immunoSEQ plates, the genomic DNA of each subset was split evenly. Sorted-subset replicate PCRs used about 0.2 ug DNA, about 30,000 T cell genomes. Assay used: immunoSEQ multiplex PCR; TCRdb lists only in-frame clones, some missing. The sample yields about 2 million clones, about 95% seen once. Naive CD8 cells lacked CD45RO, underwent positive selection for CCR7 and left out terminally differentiated effector memory CD45RA+ cells.

The V call is TRBV30, the J call TRBJ1-1, with no clear D. Sequences were obtained from naive CD8+ T cells sorted from blood. The sequence was obtained from a man between 18 and 29 years old in good health. The CDR3 here is CAWSVGTNTEAFF. For the CDR3, the DNA is TGTGCCTGGAGTGTAGGCACTAACACTGAAGCTTTCTTT.